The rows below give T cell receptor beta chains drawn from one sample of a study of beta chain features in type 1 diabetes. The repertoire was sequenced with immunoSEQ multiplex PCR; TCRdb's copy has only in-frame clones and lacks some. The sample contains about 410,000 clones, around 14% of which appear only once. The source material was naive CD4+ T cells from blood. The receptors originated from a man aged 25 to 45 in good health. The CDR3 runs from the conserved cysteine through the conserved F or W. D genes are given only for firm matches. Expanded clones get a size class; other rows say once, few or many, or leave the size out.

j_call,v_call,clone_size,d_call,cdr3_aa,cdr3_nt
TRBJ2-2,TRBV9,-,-,CASSVGAANTGELFF,TGTGCCAGCAGCGTAGGCGCAGCTAACACCGGGGAGCTGTTTTTT
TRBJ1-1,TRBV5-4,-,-,CASSMTGTLNTEAFF,TGTGCCAGCAGCATGACCGGGACACTGAACACTGAAGCTTTCTTT
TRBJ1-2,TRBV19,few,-,CARRAGTNYGYTF,TGTGCCAGAAGGGCAGGGACGAACTATGGCTACACCTTC
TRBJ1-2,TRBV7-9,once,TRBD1,CASSQSTGGYGYTF,TGTGCCAGCAGCCAAAGTACAGGGGGCTATGGCTACACCTTC
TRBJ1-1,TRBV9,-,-,CASSVGGILRDTEAFF,TGTGCCAGCAGCGTAGGTGGGATCCTGAGGGACACTGAAGCTTTCTTT
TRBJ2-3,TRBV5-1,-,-,CASSLGSTDTQYF,TGCGCCAGCAGCTTGGGCAGCACAGATACGCAGTATTTT
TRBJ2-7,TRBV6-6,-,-,CASSYSRGTYEQYF,TGTGCCAGCAGTTACTCGCGCGGTACCTACGAGCAGTACTTC
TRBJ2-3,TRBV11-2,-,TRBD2,CASSLGSGRSDTQYF,TGTGCCAGCAGCTTAGGTAGCGGGAGGTCAGATACGCAGTATTTT
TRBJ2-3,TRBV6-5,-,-,CASSTEDTQYF,TGTGCCAGCAGTACGGAGGATACGCAGTATTTT
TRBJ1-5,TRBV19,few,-,CASSIGGWRNQPQHF,TGTGCCAGTAGTATAGGAGGATGGAGGAATCAGCCCCAGCATTTT
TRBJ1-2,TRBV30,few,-,CAWSDHDNYGYTF,TGTGCCTGGAGTGATCATGATAACTATGGCTACACCTTC
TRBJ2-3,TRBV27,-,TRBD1,CASNHRDRATDTQYF,TGTGCCAGCAACCACCGGGACAGGGCCACAGATACGCAGTATTTT
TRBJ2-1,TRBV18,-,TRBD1,CASSPSGQGIGEQFF,TGTGCCAGCTCACCGTCGGGACAGGGAATTGGTGAGCAGTTCTTC
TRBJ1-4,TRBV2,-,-,CATSEIYEKLFF,TGTGCCACCTCAGAGATCTATGAAAAACTGTTTTTT
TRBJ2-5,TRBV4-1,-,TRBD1,CASSQTSGDREYF,TGCGCCAGCAGCCAAACTTCGGGGGACAGGGAGTACTTC
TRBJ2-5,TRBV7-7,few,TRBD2,CASSPGRLAGPRKTQYF,TGTGCCAGCAGCCCGGGTCGACTAGCGGGGCCCCGGAAGACCCAGTACTTC
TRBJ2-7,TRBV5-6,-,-,CASSLVGESYEQYF,TGTGCCAGCAGCTTGGTGGGCGAGTCCTACGAGCAGTACTTC
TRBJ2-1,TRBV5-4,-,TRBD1,CASSGTGEVNEQFF,TGTGCCAGCAGCGGGACAGGGGAAGTCAATGAGCAGTTCTTC
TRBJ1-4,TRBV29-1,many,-,CSAGDEKLFF,TGCAGCGCAGGGGACGAAAAACTGTTTTTT
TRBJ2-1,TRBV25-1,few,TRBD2,CASSDGGRALNEQFF,TGTGCCAGCAGTGACGGCGGGAGGGCCCTCAATGAGCAGTTCTTC
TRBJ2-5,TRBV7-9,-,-,CASSIQGWETQYF,TGTGCCAGCAGTATACAGGGATGGGAGACCCAGTACTTC
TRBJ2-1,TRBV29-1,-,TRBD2,CSVARLAGVRYDSYNEQFF,TGCAGCGTTGCCCGACTAGCGGGAGTGCGATATGACTCCTACAATGAGCAGTTCTTC
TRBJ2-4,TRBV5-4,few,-,CASSFQGIAKNIQYF,TGTGCCAGCAGCTTCCAAGGCATAGCCAAAAACATTCAGTACTTC
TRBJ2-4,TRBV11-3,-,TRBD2,CASSFRSGILIQYF,TGTGCCAGCAGCTTTCGTAGCGGGATACTCATTCAGTACTTC
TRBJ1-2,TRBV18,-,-,CASSPNSEGGYTF,TGTGCCAGCTCACCTAACTCGGAGGGCGGCTACACCTTC
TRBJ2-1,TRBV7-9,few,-,CASSFEGDWLSYNEQFF,TGTGCCAGCAGTTTCGAGGGGGACTGGCTCTCCTACAATGAGCAGTTCTTC
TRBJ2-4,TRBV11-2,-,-,CASSAPGSKNIQYF,TGTGCCAGCAGCGCTCCCGGTTCCAAAAACATTCAGTACTTC
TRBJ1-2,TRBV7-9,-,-,CASSPGHPGYGYTF,TGTGCCAGCAGCCCCGGACACCCGGGATATGGCTACACCTTC
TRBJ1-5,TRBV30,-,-,CAWSQGNGQPQHF,TGTGCCTGGAGTCAGGGAAATGGACAGCCCCAGCATTTT
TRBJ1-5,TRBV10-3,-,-,CAISRQPDQPQHF,TGTGCCATCAGCCGACAGCCTGATCAGCCCCAGCATTTT
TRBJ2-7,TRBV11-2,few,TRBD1,CASSLVPRGRLEQYF,TGTGCCAGCAGCTTAGTCCCCAGGGGGCGTCTCGAGCAGTACTTC
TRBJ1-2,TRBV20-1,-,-,CSARDVYGYTF,TGCAGTGCTAGAGACGTGTATGGCTACACCTTC
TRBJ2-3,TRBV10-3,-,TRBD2,CAISRTSGFSTDTQYF,TGTGCCATCAGCCGAACTAGCGGTTTTAGCACAGATACGCAGTATTTT
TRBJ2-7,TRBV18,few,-,CASARESHEQYF,TGTGCCAGCGCAAGGGAGTCCCACGAGCAGTACTTC
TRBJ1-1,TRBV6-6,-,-,CASSLDRYTEAFF,TGTGCCAGCAGTCTCGACAGGTACACTGAAGCTTTCTTT
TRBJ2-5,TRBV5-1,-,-,CASSAAGTQQETQYF,TGCGCCAGCAGCGCGGCCGGGACTCAACAAGAGACCCAGTACTTC